This TCR beta chain is drawn from a study of control samples from healthy donors and cancer patients (dated by TCRdb to 2020 to 2021). From the germline V gene, CDR1 is SGHRS and CDR2 is YFSETQ. Trimming costs V 4 bases and J 6 bases, and their ends lie 12 bases apart. From cysteine to phenylalanine, the CDR3 is 13 amino acids long. CDR3 DNA is the only sequence kept; it has 39 bases, read in frame from the first base. Libraries were constructed by the immunoSEQ multiplex PCR assay. TCRdb re-hosts the immuneACCESS table, in-frame sequences only. Its copies lack some clones; in the studies checked, an unresolved V gene accounts for under half of them, and the cause for the rest is not known. For this sample there are around 140,000 clones; approximately 92% appear just once. Together, the top ten hold approximately 2% of the sample. Notes on this clone: The clone's antigen remains unknown. Per-nucleotide qualities are absent, and no much larger clonotype sits a single base away.

Specimen: blood. This TCR came from a woman aged 45-59 years in good health. Here the chain combines TRBV5-1 and TRBJ2-3; the D gene assignment is ambiguous. The CDR3 in this case is CASSTPPRDTQYF. The sequenced DNA: TGCGCCAGCAGCACCCCACCCAGGGATACGCAGTATTTT.